The 26 T cell receptor beta chains given below trace back to one sample, sequenced in a study of blood T cell repertoires in COVID-19. Repertoires were generated with immunoSEQ multiplex PCR, while TCRdb's copy carries only in-frame clones and drops some. Among 130,000 or so clones listed, about 88% were seen once. Sequencing was performed on PBMCs or T cells enriched from blood (not recorded which). The receptors here all came from a man aged 40-49 years with acute COVID-19.

The gene calls are TRBV7-2 and TRBJ2-7, with 9 bases identical to TRBD2. Trimming took 5 bases from V and 5 from J; bases not matched to a gene: 7. The CDR3 contains 14 residues. Germline values: CDR1 SGHTA, CDR2 FQGNSA. The CDR3 reads CASSDSGSVHEQYF. The CDR3 nucleotides are TGTGCCAGCAGCGATAGCGGGAGTGTCCACGAGCAGTACTTC.

The gene calls are TRBV7-2 and TRBJ2-7; tentative D call: TRBD2 (5 bases). In germline, CDR1 is SGHTA, CDR2 FQGNSA. This CDR3 is 13 amino acids long. The V end was cut by 5 bases, the J end by 4 bases, with 12 bases between. CDR3 region: CASSRGHEYEQYF. For the CDR3, the DNA is TGTGCCAGCAGCCGGGGTCACGAGTACGAGCAGTACTTC.

The rearrangement joins TRBV19 to TRBJ1-1; TRBD1 is a possible D gene (6 bases). The V and J ends lost 5 bases and 4 bases respectively, with 11 bases between them. The CDR3 covers 13 residues. Germline-derived CDR1 and CDR2 are LNHDA and SQIVND (reference sequence). The CDR3 DNA follows: TGTGCCAGTAGTTTTACAGGGCCCACTGAAGCTTTCTTT. Translated: CASSFTGPTEAFF.

This clone was observed a few times. The genes are TRBV5-1 and TRBJ2-1; 8 bases map to TRBD2. V trimming: 2 bases; J trimming: 0 bases; junction bases outside the gene matches: 13. Germline V CDR1 and CDR2: SGHRS, YFSETQ. The CDR3 totals 19 residues. The CDR3 protein is CASSFEGSGTPSSYNEQFF. The CDR3 nucleotides read TGCGCCAGCAGCTTCGAGGGTAGCGGGACTCCGAGCTCCTACAATGAGCAGTTCTTC.

The chain is built from TRBV2 and TRBJ2-3; D not certain. Germline V gives CDR1 SNHLY, CDR2 FYNNEI. Trimming left V 4 bases short and J 2 bases short, with 7 bases between. This CDR3 comprises 13 residues. Written as DNA, the CDR3 is TGTGCCAGCAGTGCAGAAAACACAGATACGCAGTATTTT. Encoded protein: CASSAENTDTQYF.

The chain joins TRBV27 to TRBJ1-1; D is perhaps TRBD1 (6 bases). This CDR3 has 13 amino acids. Germline V CDR1 and CDR2: MNHEY, SMNVEV (reference sequence). The ends were cut back, 6 bases at V and 4 bases at J, with 12 bases in the middle. CDR3: CASSLNRATEAFF. The CDR3 nucleotides are TGTGCCAGCAGCCTCAACAGGGCCACTGAAGCTTTCTTT.

V gene TRBV5-4 combines with J gene TRBJ2-7, with TRBD1 identical over 8 bases. Germline V CDR1 and CDR2: SGHNT, YYREEE (reference sequence). The CDR3 contains 14 residues. The V gene end was trimmed by 2 bases and the J gene end by 4 bases; junction bases not matched to a gene: 5. The CDR3 reads CASSLGQGVYEQYF. The CDR3 DNA sequence: TGTGCCAGCAGCTTAGGACAGGGTGTTTACGAGCAGTACTTC.

The CDR3 DNA sequence: TGTGCCAGCAGTGAAGCTGGGGCCCAATACAATGAGCAGTTCTTC. It yields the protein CASSEAGAQYNEQFF. The chain joins TRBV2 to TRBJ2-1; tentatively, D is TRBD1 (5 bases). Germline CDR1 SNHLY, CDR2 FYNNEI. V lost 0 bases, J lost 4 bases, and 10 bases lay in between. The CDR3 has 15 amino acids.

The CDR3 DNA is TGTGCCAGCAGCATCGCTGGGGGGGCAGGAGAAAAACTGTTTTTT. This codes for CASSIAGGAGEKLFF. The genes are TRBV9 and TRBJ1-4; D may be TRBD1 (6 bases). The germline gives CDR1 SGDLS, CDR2 YYNGEE. This CDR3 spans 15 amino acids. Trimming left V 4 bases short and J 8 bases short, with 18 bases between.

The rearrangement joins TRBV3-1 (or the pseudogene TRBV3-2) to TRBJ2-7; D possibly corresponds to TRBD2 (6 bases). This CDR3 has 18 amino acids. The germline gives CDR1 LGHDT, CDR2 YNNKEL (reference sequence). The germline V and J ends were trimmed by 6 bases and 0 bases, with 24 bases remaining between them. CDR3 sequence reads: CASSQARGLFSSSYEQYF. The CDR3 nucleotides read TGTGCCAGCAGTCAGGCGCGGGGACTGTTTAGTAGCTCCTACGAGCAGTACTTC.

V and J are TRBV28 and TRBJ1-2; D remains unclear. CDR1 MDHEN and CDR2 SYDVKM come from the germline V gene. The CDR3 has 13 residues. Trimming took 3 bases from V and 2 from J, leaving 7 bases between them. The CDR3 loop reads CASSFGGNYGYTF. The DNA of the CDR3 is TGTGCCAGCAGTTTCGGCGGGAACTATGGCTACACCTTC.

The rearrangement links TRBV7-8 to TRBJ1-5, with TRBD1 matching over 7 bases. The germline gives CDR1 SGHVS, CDR2 FQNEAQ. V was clipped by 1 base and J by 7 bases; unmatched bases: 7. The CDR3 is 15 residues long. Here the CDR3 reads CASSLEGAMGQPQHF. The CDR3 DNA reads as TGTGCCAGCAGCTTAGAGGGGGCCATGGGACAGCCCCAGCATTTT.

The CDR3 sequence is CASSDQGEAQPQHF. The CDR3 DNA is TGTGCCAGCAGTGACCAGGGGGAGGCTCAGCCCCAGCATTTT. The rearrangement links TRBV25-1 to TRBJ1-5, with TRBD1 matching 7 bases. This CDR3 is 14 amino acids long. Trimming took 3 bases from V and 6 from J; bases not matched to a gene: 5. Germline values: CDR1 MGHDK, CDR2 SYGVNS.

The rearrangement links TRBV5-1 to TRBJ1-1; D remains ambiguous. From germline, CDR1 is SGHRS and CDR2 YFSETQ. The CDR3 sequence is 14 residues long. Trimming shortened V by 6 bases and J by 2 bases, and 14 bases separated the two germline ends. CDR3 nucleotide sequence: TGCGCCAGCACACAATTGGGAGTTAACACTGAAGCTTTCTTT. It translates to CASTQLGVNTEAFF. Together with reference TRBV5-1 and TRBJ1-1, the CDR3 gives the full variable domain: KAGVTQTPRYLIKTRGQQVTLSCSPISGHRSVSWYQQTPGQGLQFLFEYFSETQRNKGNFPGRFSGRQFSNSRSEMNVSTLELGDSALYLCASTQLGVNTEAFFGQGTRLTVV.

This sequence joins TRBV5-1 and TRBJ2-1; D is perhaps TRBD2 (5 bases). Germline V CDR1 and CDR2: SGHRS, YFSETQ. The CDR3 length is 16 residues. Trimming pared 0 bases from V and 0 bases from J, leaving 10 bases between. CDR3 nucleotides: TGCGCCAGCAGCTTGGGTAGCGTGAGCTCCTACAATGAGCAGTTCTTC. Translated, it gives CASSLGSVSSYNEQFF.

The chain joins TRBV25-1 to TRBJ1-1; D uncertain. Trimming pared 1 base from V and 1 base from J, leaving 4 bases between. The CDR3 sequence is 13 residues long. Germline CDR1 MGHDK, CDR2 SYGVNS. CDR3 residues: CASSESGNTEAFF. CDR3 bases: TGTGCCAGCAGTGAATCAGGGAACACTGAAGCTTTCTTT.

The chain carries TRBV3-1 (or the pseudogene TRBV3-2) and TRBJ1-5; D unresolved. Trimming shortened V by 4 bases and J by 6 bases, and 10 bases separated the two germline ends. The CDR3 runs to 13 residues. Germline V gene sequence: CDR1 LGHDT, CDR2 YNNKEL (reference sequence). The CDR3 reads CASSPLGGQPQHF. DNA for the CDR3: TGTGCCAGCAGCCCCCTAGGCGGTCAGCCCCAGCATTTT.

The CDR3 here is CASSLTGLNNSPLHF. CDR3 in DNA: TGTGCCAGCAGCTTAACAGGGCTCAATAATTCACCCCTCCACTTT. The chain joins TRBV13 to TRBJ1-6, with a tentative D call TRBD1 (6 bases). The V and J ends lost 2 bases and 5 bases respectively, with 10 bases between them. The CDR3 covers 15 residues. Germline lookup yields CDR1 PRHDT and CDR2 FYEKMQ (reference sequence).

V and J are TRBV4-2 and TRBJ2-2; 8 bases align to TRBD2. The CDR3 has 17 residues. Germline V lookup: CDR1 LGHNA, CDR2 YNFKEQ. The V gene end was trimmed by 3 bases and the J gene end by 0 bases; junction bases not matched to a gene: 6. In DNA form, the CDR3 reads TGTGCCAGCAGCCATGAACCTAGCGGGTCGAACACCGGGGAGCTGTTTTTT. Residues: CASSHEPSGSNTGELFF.

This CDR3 reads CASSLGQGDGYTF. The CDR3 nucleotides are TGTGCCAGCAGCCTCGGACAGGGGGATGGCTACACCTTC. The rearrangement uses TRBV11-2 and TRBJ1-2, with TRBD1 identical over 10 bases. V lost 5 bases to trimming and J lost 6 bases; unmatched junction nucleotides: 3. The germline gives CDR1 SGHAT, CDR2 FQNNGV. The CDR3 runs 13 residues.

V is TRBV9 and J is TRBJ1-5; unclear D gene. Trimming pared 0 bases from V and 8 bases from J, leaving 12 bases between. The CDR3 totals 14 residues. Looked up from germline, CDR1 is SGDLS and CDR2 is YYNGEE. CDR3: CASSVGPEEEPQHF. CDR3 in DNA: TGTGCCAGCAGCGTAGGGCCGGAGGAAGAGCCCCAGCATTTT.

Only one count was recorded for this clone. The chain couples TRBV6-5 to TRBJ2-3; D gene uncertain. CDR1 is MNHEY, CDR2 SVGAGI, per germline. CDR3 length: 14 amino acids. Trimming removed 4 bases at V and 1 base at J, with 9 bases between. CDR3 sequence (DNA): TGTGCCAGCAGTTTGGAGCTAGGCACAGATACGCAGTATTTT. This gives the protein CASSLELGTDTQYF.

This clone was seen just once. The chain is built from TRBV3-1 (or the pseudogene TRBV3-2) and TRBJ1-1, with 8 nucleotides matching TRBD1. From germline, CDR1 is LGHDT and CDR2 YNNKEL (reference sequence). V lost 4 bases and J lost 11; bases outside the gene matches: 6. This CDR3 spans 12 amino acids. CDR3 DNA: TGTGCCAGCAGCCTGGAGGACAGGGAGGCTTTCTTT. It yields the protein CASSLEDREAFF.

This chain uses TRBV29-1 with TRBJ2-3; the D gene is possibly TRBD2 (5 bases). Germline V gene lookup returns CDR1 SQVTM and CDR2 ANQGSEA. The CDR3 has 13 amino acids. Trimming shortened V by 6 bases and J by 0 bases, and 10 bases separated the two germline ends. The CDR3 sequence is CSVSRGSTDTQYF. In nucleotides, the CDR3 is TGCAGCGTGTCCCGGGGAAGCACAGATACGCAGTATTTT.

This chain uses TRBV6-1 with TRBJ1-2; TRBD1 aligns across 9 bases. CDR3 size: 17 residues. Per the germline V gene, CDR1 is MNHNS and CDR2 is SASEGT. Trimming at V came to 2 bases and at J to 4 bases, leaving 11 bases not matched to a gene. Written as DNA, the CDR3 is TGTGCCAGCAGTGAAAGATCCCCTGGGACAGGGACCTATGGCTACACCTTC. Translating it yields CASSERSPGTGTYGYTF.

V is TRBV6-6 and J is TRBJ1-5; maybe TRBD1 (5 bases). V lost 3 bases to trimming and J lost 4 bases, with 10 bases between them. Germline V lookup: CDR1 MNHNY, CDR2 SVGAGI (reference sequence). The CDR3 is 14 residues long. CDR3: CASSYGALNQPQHF. CDR3 DNA sequence: TGTGCCAGCAGTTATGGGGCGCTGAATCAGCCCCAGCATTTT.